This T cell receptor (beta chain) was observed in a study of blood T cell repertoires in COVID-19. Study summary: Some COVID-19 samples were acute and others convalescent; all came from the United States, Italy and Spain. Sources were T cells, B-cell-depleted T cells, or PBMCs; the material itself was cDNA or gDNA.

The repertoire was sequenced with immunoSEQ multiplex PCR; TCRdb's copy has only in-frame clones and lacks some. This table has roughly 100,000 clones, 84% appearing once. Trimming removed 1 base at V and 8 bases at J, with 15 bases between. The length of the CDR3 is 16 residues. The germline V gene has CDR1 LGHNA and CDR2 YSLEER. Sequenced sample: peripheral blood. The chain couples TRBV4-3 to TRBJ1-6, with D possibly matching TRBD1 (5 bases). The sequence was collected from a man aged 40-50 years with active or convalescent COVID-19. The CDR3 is CASSQVGTGGYSPLHF. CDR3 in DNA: TGCGCCAGCAGCCAAGTCGGGACCGGGGGTTATTCACCCCTCCACTTT.